This T cell receptor beta chain was captured by sequencing in a study of early T cells in non-severe SARS-CoV-2 infection. Overall study context: RNA in bulk from unsorted whole blood was sequenced, and chains were unpaired.

Whole-study results and caveats: VDJdb matching, biased toward anti-spike CD8 responses, missed private and CD4 specificities.

On this clonotype: The antigen remains undetermined.

Unique molecular identifiers (one per individual cDNA molecule) were attached. Each CDR3 protein gets one entry after TCRdb re-called the 5' RACE reads with MiXCR. The table records around 55,000 distinct CDR3 sequences, under 15% of them present only once. The germline CDR1 and CDR2 sequences are SGHVS and FNYEAQ. This CDR3 has 17 amino acids. V lost 0 bases, J lost 2 bases, and 15 bases lay in between. The genes are TRBV7-6 and TRBJ2-3; D not certain. Sequencing was performed on whole blood. This clonotype originated in an adult who was a healthcare worker with PCR-confirmed SARS-CoV-2 infection or an uninfected control (not recorded which). CDR3 amino acids: CASSLAPTVSPTDTQYF. CDR3 DNA sequence: TGTGCCAGCAGCTTAGCGCCAACAGTTTCCCCCACAGATACGCAGTATTTT. The complete variable domain, with remaining parts taken from reference TRBV7-6 and TRBJ2-3, reads GAGVSQSPRYKVTKRGQDVALRCDPISGHVSLYWYRQALGQGPEFLTYFNYEAQQDKSGLPNDRFSAERPEGSISTLTIQRTEQRDSAMYRCASSLAPTVSPTDTQYFGPGTRLTVL.